What follows is one T cell receptor beta chain and its context. The data originate from a study of blood T cell repertoires in COVID-19. At the level of the study: Sites in the United States, Italy and Spain provided acute and convalescent COVID-19 samples. T cells, B-cell-depleted T cells, or PBMCs provided the cDNA or gDNA that served as material.

There are 12 residues in the CDR3. The V end was cut by 4 bases, the J end by 7 bases, with 13 bases between. Germline V gene data show CDR1 as GTSNPN and CDR2 as SVGIG (reference sequence). Authors' data handling: Nucleated cell counts were estimated from reference gene primer amplification. This table comes from immunoSEQ multiplex PCR, and its TCRdb copy is limited to in-frame clones, with some not included. V and J calls and clone size are as listed in that table; D and trimming were resolved from the DNA. The sample has 250,000 to 400,000 clones; roughly 90% are singletons. Seattle patients were enrolled during active infection and followed longitudinally.

The genes are TRBV30 and TRBJ1-2; D gene ambiguous. The sequenced material came from peripheral blood. This clonotype originated in a woman in her twenties or thirties with COVID-19, enrolled during active disease. The CDR3 DNA is TGTGCCTGGACGGAGTCACACGGTGGCTACACCTTC. The encoded protein is CAWTESHGGYTF.